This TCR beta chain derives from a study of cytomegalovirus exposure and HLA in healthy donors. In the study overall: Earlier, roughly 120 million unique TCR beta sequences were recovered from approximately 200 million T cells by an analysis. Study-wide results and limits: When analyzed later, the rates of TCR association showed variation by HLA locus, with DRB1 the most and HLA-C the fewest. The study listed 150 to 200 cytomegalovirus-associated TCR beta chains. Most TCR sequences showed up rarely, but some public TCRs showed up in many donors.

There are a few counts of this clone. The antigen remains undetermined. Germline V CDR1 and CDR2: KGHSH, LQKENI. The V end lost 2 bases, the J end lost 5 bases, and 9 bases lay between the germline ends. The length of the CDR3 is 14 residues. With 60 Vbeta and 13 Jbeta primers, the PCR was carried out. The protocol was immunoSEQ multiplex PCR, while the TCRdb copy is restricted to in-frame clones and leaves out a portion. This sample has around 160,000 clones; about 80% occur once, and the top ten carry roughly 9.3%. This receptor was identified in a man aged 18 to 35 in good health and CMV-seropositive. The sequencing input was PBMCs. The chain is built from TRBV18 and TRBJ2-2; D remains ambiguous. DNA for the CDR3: TGTGCCAGCTCACCAGGAGAGGTGACCGGGGAGCTGTTTTTT. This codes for CASSPGEVTGELFF. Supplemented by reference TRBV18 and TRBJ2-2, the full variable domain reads NAGVMQNPRHLVRRRGQEARLRCSPMKGHSHVYWYRQLPEEGLKFMVYLQKENIIDESGMPKERFSAEFPKEGPSILRIQQVVRGDSAAYFCASSPGEVTGELFFGEGSRLTVL.